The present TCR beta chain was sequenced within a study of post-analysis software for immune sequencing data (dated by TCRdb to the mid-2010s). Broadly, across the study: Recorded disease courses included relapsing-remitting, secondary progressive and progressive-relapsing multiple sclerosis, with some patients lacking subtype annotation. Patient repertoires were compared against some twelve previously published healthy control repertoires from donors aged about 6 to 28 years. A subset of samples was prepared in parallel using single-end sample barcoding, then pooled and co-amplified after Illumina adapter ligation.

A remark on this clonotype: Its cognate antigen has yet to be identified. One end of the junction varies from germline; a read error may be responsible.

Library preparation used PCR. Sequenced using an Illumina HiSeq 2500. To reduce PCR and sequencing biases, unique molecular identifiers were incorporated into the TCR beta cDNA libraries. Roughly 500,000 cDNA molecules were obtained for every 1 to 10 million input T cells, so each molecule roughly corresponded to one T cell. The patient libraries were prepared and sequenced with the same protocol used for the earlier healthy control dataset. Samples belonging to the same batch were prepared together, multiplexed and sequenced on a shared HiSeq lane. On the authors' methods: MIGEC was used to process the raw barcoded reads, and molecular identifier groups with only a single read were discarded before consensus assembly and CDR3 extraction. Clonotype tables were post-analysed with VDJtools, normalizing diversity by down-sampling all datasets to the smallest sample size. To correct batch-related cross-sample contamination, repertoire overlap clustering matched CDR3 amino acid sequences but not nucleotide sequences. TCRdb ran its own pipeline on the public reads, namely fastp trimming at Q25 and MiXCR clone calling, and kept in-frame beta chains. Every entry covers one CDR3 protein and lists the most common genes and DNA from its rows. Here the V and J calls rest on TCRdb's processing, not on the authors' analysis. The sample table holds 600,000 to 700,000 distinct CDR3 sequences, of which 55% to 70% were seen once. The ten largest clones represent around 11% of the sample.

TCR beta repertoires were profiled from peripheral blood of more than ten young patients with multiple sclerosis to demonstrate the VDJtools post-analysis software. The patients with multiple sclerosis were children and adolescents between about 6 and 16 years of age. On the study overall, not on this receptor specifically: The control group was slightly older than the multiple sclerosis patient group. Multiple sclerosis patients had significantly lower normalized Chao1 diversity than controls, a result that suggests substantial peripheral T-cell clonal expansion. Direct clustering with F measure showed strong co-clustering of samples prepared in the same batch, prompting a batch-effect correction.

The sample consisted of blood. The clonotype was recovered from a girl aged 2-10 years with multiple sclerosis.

Here the CDR3 is given as CASSYEGLLNTEAFF. In nucleotide form, the sequence is TGCGCCAGCAGTTACGAGGGGCTCCTGAACACTGAAGCTTTCTTT. This receptor chain uses TRBV6-5 and TRBJ1-1; the D region possibly corresponds to TRBD1 (5 bases align). CDR3 length: 15 amino acids, cysteine to phenylalanine. Only the CDR3 DNA stays, 45 bases, in frame from base 1. The germline V gene specifies MNHEY as CDR1 and SVGAGI as CDR2.